This TCR beta chain stems from a study of blood T cell repertoires in COVID-19. Methods used by the authors: Researchers report that nucleated cell counts were estimated from reference gene primer amplification. Assay: immunoSEQ multiplex PCR; the TCRdb copy retains only in-frame clones and omits some. V and J calls and clone size come straight from that table; D and trimming were deduced from the DNA. This sample has hundreds of thousands of clones, with 86% found just once. With V trimmed by 5 bases and J by 7 bases, 21 bases remained unmatched. Looked up from germline, CDR1 is MNHEY and CDR2 is SMNVEV (reference sequence). This CDR3 contains 19 residues.

The genes are TRBV27 and TRBJ2-7, with 12 bases lining up with TRBD2. The sequencing sample was made of peripheral blood. The clonotype comes from a woman between 25 and 40 years old with active or convalescent COVID-19. The CDR3 region has the DNA TGTGCCAGCAGTACCTATGCCTTAGGGGCTAGCGGGAGGGCCGGAGAGCAGTACTTC. It is translated as CASSTYALGASGRAGEQYF.